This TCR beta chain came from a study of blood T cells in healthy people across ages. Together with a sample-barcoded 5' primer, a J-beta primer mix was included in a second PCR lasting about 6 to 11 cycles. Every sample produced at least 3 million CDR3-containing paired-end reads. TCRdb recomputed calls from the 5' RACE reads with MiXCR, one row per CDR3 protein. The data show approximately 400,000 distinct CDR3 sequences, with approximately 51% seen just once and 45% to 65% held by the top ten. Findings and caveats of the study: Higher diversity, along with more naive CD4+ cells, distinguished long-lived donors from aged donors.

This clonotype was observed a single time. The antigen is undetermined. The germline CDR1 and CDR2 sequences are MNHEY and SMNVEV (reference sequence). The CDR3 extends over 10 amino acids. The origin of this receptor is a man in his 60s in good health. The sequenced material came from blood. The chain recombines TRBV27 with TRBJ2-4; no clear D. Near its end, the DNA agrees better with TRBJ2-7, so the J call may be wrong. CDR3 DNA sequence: TGTGCCGGATGGGGCTACGAGCAGTACTTC. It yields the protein CAGWGYEQYF.